This is a list of T cell receptor beta chains from one sample in a study of cytomegalovirus exposure and HLA in healthy donors. Repertoires were generated with immunoSEQ multiplex PCR, while TCRdb's copy carries only in-frame clones and drops some. This table has about 130,000 clones, 70% to 85% appearing once. The sample was PBMCs. The receptors come from a man aged 35-49 years in good health and CMV-seropositive. Each CDR3 is given with its conserved first and last residue. D genes are given only for firm matches. Rows may omit the clone size; those that give it use once, few, many or a size class.

size,V,J,D,DNA,CDR3
.,TRBV27,TRBJ2-5,.,TGTGCCAGCAGTTTGTGGCAGGGAGAGACCCAGTACTTC,CASSLWQGETQYF
.,TRBV7-6,TRBJ1-1,TRBD1,TGTGCCAGCAGCCCAGAGACAGGGGGCGCGTCAGTGGCTTTCTTT,CASSPETGGASVAFF
once,TRBV19,TRBJ1-2,TRBD1,TGTGCCAGTAGTATAGTAAGGACAGGAACGTTTTCCTCAGGTGGCTACACCTTC,CASSIVRTGTFSSGGYTF
.,TRBV18,TRBJ1-1,TRBD1,TGTGCCAGCTCCCCCGGACAGGGGAACACTGAAGCTTTCTTT,CASSPGQGNTEAFF
once,TRBV6-5,TRBJ2-1,TRBD2,TGTGCCAGCAGTTGGACTTTTGCGGGAGGGCCCAATGAGCAGTTCTTC,CASSWTFAGGPNEQFF
.,TRBV7-2,TRBJ2-5,.,TGTGCCAGCAGCCCTCCGCTAGTTCGTGAGACCCAGTACTTC,CASSPPLVRETQYF
.,TRBV9,TRBJ2-3,TRBD2,TGTGCCAGCAGCTCACGGCCGGGACTAGCGGGGGCAGATACGCAGTATTTT,CASSSRPGLAGADTQYF
.,TRBV7-9,TRBJ1-1,.,TGTGCCAGCAGCCCGGGAGGGTTCGCTGAAGCTTTCTTT,CASSPGGFAEAFF
.,TRBV5-1,TRBJ2-3,.,TGCGCCAGCAGCTCCGCGACCGGGAATACGCAGTATTTT,CASSSATGNTQYF
.,TRBV5-1,TRBJ2-7,.,TGCGCCAGCACCCTGGCAGGAAATCCCTACGAGCAGTACTTC,CASTLAGNPYEQYF
few,TRBV5-6,TRBJ2-5,TRBD2,TGTGCCAGCAGCTTGGGGGGACTAGCGGGACGGGAGACCCAGTACTTC,CASSLGGLAGRETQYF
.,TRBV15,TRBJ1-6,.,TGTGCCACCAGCAGAGATCCGACTCCCAATTCACCCCTCCACTTT,CATSRDPTPNSPLHF
.,TRBV15,TRBJ1-4,TRBD1,TGTGCCACCACCCAGAGCCGACAGGGGCGGGCCGGCTTT,CATTQSRQGRAGF
.,TRBV28,TRBJ1-2,TRBD1,TGTGCCAGCAGTCCGGACTCTAGGACAGGGCGAGGCTACACCTTC,CASSPDSRTGRGYTF
.,TRBV12-5,TRBJ1-6,.,TGTGCTAGTGCCTCCAATTCACCCCTCCACTTT,CASASNSPLHF
.,TRBV19,TRBJ2-5,.,TGTGCCAGTAGTATCCGGGGGGCGACATACCAAGAGACCCAGTACTTC,CASSIRGATYQETQYF
once,TRBV7-9,TRBJ1-2,TRBD1,TGTGCCAGCAGCTTGGAATCAGGGGGCGACTATGGCTACACCTTC,CASSLESGGDYGYTF
once,TRBV5-1,TRBJ2-5,.,TGCGCCAGCTCGTCTTACCAAGAGACCCAGTACTTC,CASSSYQETQYF
.,TRBV5-6,TRBJ2-1,TRBD2,TGTGCCAGCAGGCTAGCGGGGGGGCCAAATGAGCAGTTCTTC,CASRLAGGPNEQFF
few,TRBV28,TRBJ1-2,TRBD1,TGTGCCAGCAGGGGGACAGGGGGCCACTATGGCTACACCTTC,CASRGTGGHYGYTF
.,TRBV6-1,TRBJ1-1,TRBD1,TGTGCCAGCAGTGAGCTGGGACAGGCGAACACTGAAGCTTTCTTT,CASSELGQANTEAFF
.,TRBV29-1,TRBJ2-2,TRBD2,TGCAGCGTCCGGCGGGAGATCGGCACCGGGGAGCTGTTTTTT,CSVRREIGTGELFF
.,TRBV14,TRBJ2-3,.,TGTGCCAGCAGCCGGGAGGCGCAGGATACGCAGTATTTT,CASSREAQDTQYF
few,TRBV7-2,TRBJ1-3,.,TGTGCCAGCAGCTTAGGGTGGACAGCCGGAAACACCATATATTTT,CASSLGWTAGNTIYF
.,TRBV4-3,TRBJ1-4,.,TGCGCCAGCAGCCAAACCCCGGGGCAGGGAGGTGAAAAACTGTTTTTT,CASSQTPGQGGEKLFF
.,TRBV27,TRBJ1-3,.,TGTGCCACCCGTTCCCTGGCAGGCTCTGGAAACACCATATATTTT,CATRSLAGSGNTIYF
.,TRBV19,TRBJ2-1,TRBD2,TGTGCCAGTAGCCGGACTAGCGGGGGGTCTACTTACAATGAGCAGTTCTTC,CASSRTSGGSTYNEQFF
few,TRBV5-1,TRBJ2-7,TRBD1,TGCGCCAGCAGCTTGGTGTTGACAGGGGATGCCTACGAGCAGTACTTC,CASSLVLTGDAYEQYF
.,TRBV28,TRBJ1-1,TRBD1,TGTGCCAGCAGTACCTGGACAGGGGGCTTAGGGAGGACTGAAGCTTTCTTT,CASSTWTGGLGRTEAFF
.,TRBV28,TRBJ1-5,TRBD1,TGTGCCAGCGGTGGACAGGGCGGTAGCAATCAGCTCCAGCATTTT,CASGGQGGSNQLQHF
.,TRBV29-1,TRBJ2-5,.,TGCAGCGTCGTCAGGGTCGGCGGAGAGACCCAGTACTTC,CSVVRVGGETQYF